Listed here are 10 T cell receptor beta chains from one sample, sequenced in a study of blood T cell repertoires in COVID-19. Clones were sequenced by immunoSEQ multiplex PCR, and TCRdb holds only the in-frame ones, with some missing. The profile shows about 220,000 clones, 82% of them singletons. The sequenced sample was peripheral blood. The source is a woman at least 80 years old with COVID-19, enrolled during active disease.

The genes are TRBV7-2 and TRBJ2-7, with no clear D. The CDR3 covers 15 residues. Trimming pared 0 bases from V and 1 base from J, leaving 10 bases between. Germline values: CDR1 SGHTA, CDR2 FQGNSA. CDR3 residues: CASSLAPAESYEQYF. CDR3 bases: TGTGCCAGCAGCTTAGCCCCCGCGGAGTCCTACGAGCAGTACTTC.

This chain joins TRBV6-5 and TRBJ1-2; D is perhaps TRBD1 (6 bases). The CDR3 contains 14 residues. The germline V gene has CDR1 MNHEY and CDR2 SVGAGI. V was clipped by 6 bases and J by 1 base, with 12 bases between them. In DNA, the CDR3 is TGTGCCAGCAGGGATACAGGGAGTAACTATGGCTACACCTTC. Translated: CASRDTGSNYGYTF.

V is TRBV19 and J is TRBJ1-2; no definite D call. The CDR3 is 12 residues long. The germline gives CDR1 LNHDA, CDR2 SQIVND (reference sequence). Between the trimmed V and J ends, which lost 7 bases and 4 bases, there was a span of 10 bases. CDR3 sequence: CASNEGPYGYTF. The CDR3 nucleotides are TGTGCCAGTAATGAGGGTCCCTATGGCTACACCTTC.

The chain employs TRBV6-2 or TRBV6-3 and TRBJ2-1, with D perhaps TRBD2 (5 bases). The CDR3 spans 15 residues. Trimming took off 5 bases at V and 7 bases at J, with 18 bases between the two ends. The germline gives CDR1 MNHEY, CDR2 SVGEGT. The CDR3 loop is CASSSPSQRGNEQFF. CDR3 nucleotides: TGTGCCAGCAGTAGCCCCTCCCAGCGCGGGAATGAGCAGTTCTTC.

The chain carries TRBV6-6 and TRBJ1-2; weak D call: TRBD1 (5 bases). The V gene lost 7 bases and the J gene lost 4 bases, with 10 bases spanning the gap. Germline values: CDR1 MNHNY, CDR2 SVGAGI (reference sequence). The CDR3 consists of 12 residues. The CDR3 DNA sequence: TGTGCCAGCATAGGTACAGGCTATGGCTACACCTTC. It yields the protein CASIGTGYGYTF.

The chain employs TRBV10-2 and TRBJ1-5, with 9 bases lining up with TRBD1. This CDR3 has 16 amino acids. The ends lost 5 bases at V and 1 base at J; junction bases unmatched: 6. From germline, CDR1 is WSHSY and CDR2 SAAADI. The CDR3 region has the DNA TGCGCCAGCAGTACCTCCGGGACAGGGAGCAATCAGCCCCAGCATTTT. It specifies CASSTSGTGSNQPQHF.

The CDR3 DNA reads TGCGCCAGCAGCGACAGCGACTATGGCTACACCTTC. The encoded protein is CASSDSDYGYTF. The rearrangement joins TRBV10-1 to TRBJ1-2; the D gene is possibly TRBD1 (5 bases). The CDR3 contains 12 residues. The germline V gene encodes CDR1 WNHNN and CDR2 SYGVQD (reference sequence). Between the trimmed V and J ends, which lost 6 bases and 3 bases, there was a span of 8 bases.

The gene calls are TRBV7-8 and TRBJ1-5, with D hard to call. The CDR3 loop spans 13 amino acids. Trimming shortened V by 2 bases and J by 12 bases, and 14 bases separated the two germline ends. Germline lookup yields CDR1 SGHVS and CDR2 FQNEAQ. The CDR3 nucleotides are TGTGCCAGCAGCTTATTGGACGGGAGCGTCCAGCATTTT. This translates into CASSLLDGSVQHF.

This clone was recorded only once. The V call is TRBV19, the J call TRBJ1-2, with a tentative D call TRBD1 (5 bases). With 9 bases removed from V and 6 bases from J, the gap between germline ends came to 11 bases. The CDR3 runs to 11 residues. Germline V gives CDR1 LNHDA, CDR2 SQIVND (reference sequence). As DNA, the CDR3 is TGTGCCAGCACAGTGGGGCATGGCTACACCTTC. Its translation: CASTVGHGYTF.

This rearrangement joins TRBV19 to TRBJ1-6; D perhaps matches TRBD1 (5 bases). The V end lost 11 bases, the J end lost 9 bases, and 20 bases lay between the germline ends. The CDR3 is made up of 14 amino acids. The V gene's germline CDR1 is LNHDA and CDR2 SQIVND (reference sequence). Here the CDR3 reads CAVQERPNSSPLHF. CDR3 in DNA: TGTGCCGTACAGGAAAGGCCTAACAGTTCACCCCTCCACTTT. Drawing the rest from reference TRBV19 and TRBJ1-6, the complete variable domain is DGGITQSPKYLFRKEGQNVTLSCEQNLNHDAMYWYRQDPGQGLRLIYYSQIVNDFQKGDIAEGYSVSREKKESFPLTVTSAQKNPTAFYLCAVQERPNSSPLHFGNGTRLTVT.